These 25 T cell receptor beta chains came from one sample sequenced in a study of identical twins. Each CDR3 protein gets one entry after TCRdb re-called the 5' RACE reads with MiXCR. The table has about 790,000 distinct CDR3 sequences, around a sixth seen once. These records were also assigned to another study, of T cells expressing NK-cell markers.

The sequencing input was PBMCs. The receptors derive from a woman between 18 and 29 years old in good health.

J is TRBJ2-1 and V is TRBV20-1; D remains unclear. Germline lookup yields CDR1 DFQATT and CDR2 SNEGSKA (reference sequence). V gave up 3 bases and J gave up 9 bases, with 12 bases separating them. The CDR3 is made up of 12 amino acids. DNA for the CDR3: TGCAGTGCTAGTCAGCAAGGCGTTGAGCAGTTCTTC. It yields the protein CSASQQGVEQFF.

This clonotype came up a few times. The chain carries TRBV6-1 and TRBJ1-1; the D gene is possibly TRBD1 (6 bases). Germline V CDR1 and CDR2: MNHNS, SASEGT. With 7 bases removed from V and 2 bases from J, the gap between germline ends came to 14 bases. The CDR3 covers 14 residues. CDR3 residues: CASTPQGSNTEAFF. Here the CDR3 DNA reads TGTGCCAGCACACCTCAGGGGTCCAACACTGAAGCTTTCTTT.

The chain combines TRBV12-3 or TRBV12-4 with TRBJ2-1; no firm D call. Trimming pared 5 bases from V and 9 bases from J, leaving 20 bases between. This CDR3 comprises 15 residues. The CDR3 loop reads CASSPWRTYNSEQFF. As DNA, the CDR3 is TGTGCCAGCAGTCCATGGCGGACGTATAATAGTGAGCAGTTCTTC.

This clonotype was seen only a few times. This chain uses TRBV5-1 with TRBJ2-5; TRBD2 aligns across 9 bases. This CDR3 has 15 residues. The V gene end was trimmed by 4 bases and the J gene end by 2 bases; junction bases not matched to a gene: 6. Looked up from germline, CDR1 is SGHRS and CDR2 is YFSETQ. The CDR3 DNA sequence: TGCGCCAGCAGCCAGACTAGCGGAACGCAAGAGACCCAGTACTTC. Its translation: CASSQTSGTQETQYF.

This clonotype was counted at least ten times. This chain connects TRBV20-1 to TRBJ2-7; 11 nucleotides line up with TRBD2. Per the germline V gene, CDR1 is DFQATT and CDR2 is SNEGSKA (reference sequence). The V gene end was trimmed by 3 bases and the J gene end by 3 bases; junction bases not matched to a gene: 4. CDR3 length equals 14 residues. CDR3 in DNA: TGCAGTGCTAGGCCCGGGACTAGCGGCTACGAGCAGTACTTC. Amino acid sequence: CSARPGTSGYEQYF.

The chain couples TRBV27 to TRBJ2-1; TRBD2 matches at 9 bases. The V and J ends lost 5 bases and 5 bases, in that order; junction bases with no gene match: 4. Germline loops: CDR1 MNHEY, CDR2 SMNVEV (reference sequence). The length of the CDR3 is 14 residues. Written as DNA, the CDR3 is TGTGCCAGCAGTCTAGCGGGATCCCACAATGAGCAGTTCTTC. The encoded protein is CASSLAGSHNEQFF.

The gene calls are TRBV29-1 and TRBJ1-1, with 7 bases matching TRBD1. The germline gives CDR1 SQVTM, CDR2 ANQGSEA. The trim removed 6 bases at V and 0 bases at J, leaving 10 bases unmatched. The CDR3 consists of 15 residues. CDR3 DNA: TGCAGCGTAGCCCCCGGGACAGCCGTGAACACTGAAGCTTTCTTT. Translated, it gives CSVAPGTAVNTEAFF.

The chain links TRBV20-1 to TRBJ1-1, with D possibly being TRBD1 (5 bases). Looked up from germline, CDR1 is DFQATT and CDR2 is SNEGSKA (reference sequence). The CDR3 runs to 14 residues. The ends were cut back, 3 bases at V and 1 base at J, with 12 bases in the middle. The CDR3 loop reads CSARMRQTNTEAFF. Here the CDR3 DNA reads TGCAGTGCTAGGATGAGACAGACGAACACTGAAGCTTTCTTT.

The chain carries TRBV29-1 and TRBJ2-7; TRBD1 aligns across 10 bases. CDR3 length: 13 residues. Germline V gene lookup returns CDR1 SQVTM and CDR2 ANQGSEA. The V gene end was trimmed by 2 bases and the J gene end by 4 bases; junction bases not matched to a gene: 2. This chain's CDR3 is CSVEPGQGYEQYF. Here the CDR3 DNA reads TGCAGCGTTGAACCGGGACAGGGGTACGAGCAGTACTTC.

The chain uses TRBV7-6 and TRBJ2-1, with a possible D match to TRBD2 (6 bases). The CDR3 sequence is 15 residues long. Germline CDR1 reads SGHVS; CDR2 reads FNYEAQ. V was cut by 2 bases and J by 8 bases, with 16 bases left in between. The CDR3 DNA reads as TGTGCCAGCAGCTTAACGGGCGGGGTCGATCATGAGCAGTTCTTC. Translation: CASSLTGGVDHEQFF.

The J gene is TRBJ2-1, the V gene TRBV15; TRBD1 matches 7 bases. CDR3 size: 18 residues. CDR1 is LNHNV and CDR2 is YYDKDF in the germline V gene (reference sequence). V trimming: 4 bases; J trimming: 7 bases; junction bases outside the gene matches: 19. CDR3 protein: CATSTHSNRGNYQNEQFF. Here the CDR3 DNA reads TGTGCCACCAGCACCCATTCAAACAGGGGCAATTATCAAAATGAGCAGTTCTTC. The full variable domain, its missing parts supplied by reference TRBV15 and TRBJ2-1, is DAMVIQNPRYQVTQFGKPVTLSCSQTLNHNVMYWYQQKSSQAPKLLFHYYDKDFNNEADTPDNFQSRRPNTSFCFLDIRSPGLGDTAMYLCATSTHSNRGNYQNEQFFGPGTRLTVL.

This CDR3 is CASSPKGTPGEQYF. CDR3 bases: TGCGCCAGCAGTCCCAAGGGGACACCGGGCGAGCAGTACTTC. This chain uses TRBV10-2 with TRBJ2-7; maybe TRBD1 (6 bases). V was clipped by 5 bases and J by 6 bases, with 17 bases between them. The CDR3 is 14 amino acids. Germline lookup yields CDR1 WSHSY and CDR2 SAAADI.

This rearrangement joins TRBV14 to TRBJ2-2; D may be TRBD2 (5 bases). Germline CDR1 reads SGHDN; CDR2 reads FVKESK. This CDR3 has 14 amino acids. The V and J ends lost 1 base and 4 bases respectively, with 7 bases between them. The CDR3 nucleotides are TGTGCCAGCAGCCAAGCGGGGAGCACCGGGGAGCTGTTTTTT. This sequence encodes CASSQAGSTGELFF.

This clonotype was counted ten times or more. V usage is TRBV12-3 or TRBV12-4 and J usage is TRBJ1-1; D is unclear. The CDR3 contains 11 residues. The V end lost 6 bases, the J end lost 6 bases, and 8 bases lay between the germline ends. In nucleotides, the CDR3 is TGTGCCAGCAGCGACGGGGCTGAAGCTTTCTTT. This codes for CASSDGAEAFF.

The V gene is TRBV4-2, the J gene TRBJ2-5; TRBD1 or TRBD2 may be the D gene (7 bases each). This CDR3 has 14 residues. V lost 3 bases to trimming and J lost 5 bases, with 13 bases between them. CDR1 and CDR2 (germline): LGHNA, YNFKEQ. CDR3 in amino acids: CASSQPQGGETQYF. The CDR3 nucleotides are TGTGCCAGCAGCCAGCCTCAGGGGGGGGAGACCCAGTACTTC.

The chain carries TRBV6-5 and TRBJ1-3, with TRBD1 matching 7 bases. Germline V gives CDR1 MNHEY, CDR2 SVGAGI. V was pared by 5 bases and J by 2 bases, with 3 bases of the junction left unmatched. The CDR3 runs 14 residues. CDR3 residues: CASSIDRAGNTIYF. CDR3 DNA sequence: TGTGCCAGCAGTATCGACAGGGCTGGAAACACCATATATTTT.

This clonotype was detected many times. This rearrangement joins TRBV7-3 to TRBJ1-1; D is unresolved. Germline V gives CDR1 SGHTA, CDR2 FQGTGA. The CDR3 sequence is 13 residues long. V lost 4 bases, J lost 2 bases, and 8 bases lay in between. Written as DNA, the CDR3 is TGTGCCAGCAGCTCCCAGAGTAACACTGAAGCTTTCTTT. Translated: CASSSQSNTEAFF.

The J gene is TRBJ2-4, the V gene TRBV20-1, with D possibly matching TRBD1 (5 bases). The V gene's germline CDR1 is DFQATT and CDR2 SNEGSKA (reference sequence). V lost 3 bases and J 5 bases, leaving 11 bases between the germline ends. The CDR3 sequence is 13 residues long. The CDR3 here is CSASRAVQNIQYF. The CDR3, as DNA: TGCAGTGCTAGCAGGGCGGTACAAAACATTCAGTACTTC.

V is TRBV6-5 and J is TRBJ1-6; D ambiguous. CDR1 is MNHEY, CDR2 SVGAGI, per germline. V dropped 0 bases and J dropped 13 bases, with 19 bases sitting between them. The CDR3 runs to 16 residues. The DNA for the CDR3 is TGTGCCAGCAGTTACTCGAGCGGGAGCCGATCAATCCCCCTCCACTTT. It translates to CASSYSSGSRSIPLHF.

This sequence joins TRBV7-3 and TRBJ2-1; perhaps D is TRBD1 or TRBD2 (5 bases each). The V end lost 3 bases, the J end lost 8 bases, and 17 bases lay between the germline ends. This CDR3 is built from 15 residues. CDR1 is SGHTA, CDR2 FQGTGA, per germline. As DNA, the CDR3 is TGTGCCAGCAGCTTTAATACGGCAGGGCGGGATGAGCAGTTCTTC. It yields the protein CASSFNTAGRDEQFF.

J is TRBJ1-6 and V is TRBV12-3 or TRBV12-4; 7 nucleotides agree with TRBD1. The CDR3 runs to 15 residues. Trimming cost V 4 bases and J 7 bases; bases outside gene matches: 7. The CDR3 nucleotides are TGTGCCAGCAGTTCGAGACAGGGCCGGAATTCACCCCTCCACTTT. Translated: CASSSRQGRNSPLHF.

The chain recombines TRBV20-1 with TRBJ2-5; possible D gene TRBD2, 5 bases. V was clipped by 3 bases and J by 5 bases, with 10 bases between them. The CDR3 consists of 12 residues. Per the germline V gene, CDR1 is DFQATT and CDR2 is SNEGSKA (reference sequence). CDR3 sequence (DNA): TGCAGTGCTAGTTCTAGCTCTGAGACCCAGTACTTC. Its translation: CSASSSSETQYF.

Here the CDR3 DNA reads TGTGCCAGCAGCTATGACATATTAGCCTACAATGAGCAGTTCTTC. Amino acids: CASSYDILAYNEQFF. This chain links TRBV5-6 with TRBJ2-1; no clear D. Trimming shortened V by 3 bases and J by 2 bases, and 12 bases separated the two germline ends. The CDR3 covers 15 residues. Germline CDR1 reads SGHDT; CDR2 reads YYEEEE.

Concerning this clonotype: No conserved phenylalanine or tryptophan ends this CDR3, so it is likely a read error. This sequence joins TRBV20-1 and TRBJ1-1; 8 bases are shared with TRBD1. This CDR3 region has 12 residues. With 6 bases clipped from V and 10 bases from J, the junction kept 10 bases outside the gene matches. Germline V gene lookup returns CDR1 DFQATT and CDR2 SNEGSKA (reference sequence). CDR3 sequence reads: CSAAGQGLRAFL. CDR3 nucleotides: TGCAGTGCAGCTGGACAGGGTTTACGAGCTTTCTTG.

The table lists this clonotype with a few counts. The rearrangement uses TRBV6-5 and TRBJ1-2; 7 bases agree with TRBD1. This CDR3 is 15 amino acids long. V lost 2 bases to trimming and J lost 4 bases; unmatched junction nucleotides: 7. From germline, CDR1 is MNHEY and CDR2 SVGAGI. The CDR3 DNA sequence: TGTGCCAGCAGTTACCTAGGGACAGCCCGCTATGGCTACACCTTC. Translated, it gives CASSYLGTARYGYTF.